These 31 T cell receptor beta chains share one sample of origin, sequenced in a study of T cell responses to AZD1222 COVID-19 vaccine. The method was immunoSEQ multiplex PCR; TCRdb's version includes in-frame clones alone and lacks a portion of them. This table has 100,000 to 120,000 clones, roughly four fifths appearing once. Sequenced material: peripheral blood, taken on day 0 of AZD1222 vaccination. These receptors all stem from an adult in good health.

This CDR3 is CASSYSSSNQPQHF. DNA of the CDR3: TGTGCCAGCAGTTACAGTAGCTCCAATCAGCCCCAGCATTTT. V gene TRBV2 combines with J gene TRBJ1-5; D not resolved. Germline CDR1 SNHLY, CDR2 FYNNEI. This CDR3 region has 14 residues. V dropped 5 bases and J dropped 3 bases, with 11 bases sitting between them.

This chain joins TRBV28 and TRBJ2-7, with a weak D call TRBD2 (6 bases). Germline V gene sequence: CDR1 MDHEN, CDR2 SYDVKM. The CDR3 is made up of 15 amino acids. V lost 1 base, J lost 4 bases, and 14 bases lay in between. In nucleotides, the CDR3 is TGTGCCAGCAGTTTATCTTTAGCGGCAGGGTACGAGCAGTACTTC. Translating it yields CASSLSLAAGYEQYF. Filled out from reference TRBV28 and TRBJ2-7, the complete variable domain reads DVKVTQSSRYLVKRTGEKVFLECVQDMDHENMFWYRQDPGLGLRLIYFSYDVKMKEKGDIPEGYSVSREKKERFSLILESASTNQTSMYLCASSLSLAAGYEQYFGPGTRLTVT.

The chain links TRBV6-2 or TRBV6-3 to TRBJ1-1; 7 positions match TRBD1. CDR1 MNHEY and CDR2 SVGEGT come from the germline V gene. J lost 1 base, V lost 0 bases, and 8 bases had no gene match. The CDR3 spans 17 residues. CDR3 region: CASSYSNTGTANTEAFF. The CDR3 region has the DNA TGTGCCAGCAGTTACTCGAACACCGGGACAGCGAACACTGAAGCTTTCTTT.

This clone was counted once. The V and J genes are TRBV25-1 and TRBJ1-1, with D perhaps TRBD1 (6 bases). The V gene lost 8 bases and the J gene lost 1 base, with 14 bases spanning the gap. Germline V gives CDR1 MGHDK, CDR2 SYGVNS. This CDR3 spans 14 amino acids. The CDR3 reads CASAQGGSNTEAFF. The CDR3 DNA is TGTGCCAGCGCTCAAGGGGGTTCGAACACTGAAGCTTTCTTT. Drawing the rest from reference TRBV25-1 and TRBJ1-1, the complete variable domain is EADIYQTPRYLVIGTGKKITLECSQTMGHDKMYWYQQDPGMELHLIHYSYGVNSTEKGDLSSESTVSRIRTEHFPLTLESARPSHTSQYLCASAQGGSNTEAFFGQGTRLTVV.

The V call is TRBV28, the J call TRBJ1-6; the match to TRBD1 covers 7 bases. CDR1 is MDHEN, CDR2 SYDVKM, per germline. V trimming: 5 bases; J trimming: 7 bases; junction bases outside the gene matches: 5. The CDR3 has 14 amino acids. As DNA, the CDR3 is TGTGCCAGCAGTGACAGGGTTGGGAATTCACCCCTCCACTTT. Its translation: CASSDRVGNSPLHF.

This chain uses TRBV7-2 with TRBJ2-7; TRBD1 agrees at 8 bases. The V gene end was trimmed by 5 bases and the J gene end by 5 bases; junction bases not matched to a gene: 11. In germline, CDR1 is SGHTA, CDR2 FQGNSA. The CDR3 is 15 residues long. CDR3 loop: CASSKRTGLPHEQYF. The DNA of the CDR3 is TGTGCCAGCAGCAAAAGGACAGGGCTACCCCACGAGCAGTACTTC. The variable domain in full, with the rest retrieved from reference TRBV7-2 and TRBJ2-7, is GAGVSQSPSNKVTEKGKDVELRCDPISGHTALYWYRQSLGQGLEFLIYFQGNSAPDKSGLPSDRFSAERTGGSVSTLTIQRTQQEDSAVYLCASSKRTGLPHEQYFGPGTRLTVT.

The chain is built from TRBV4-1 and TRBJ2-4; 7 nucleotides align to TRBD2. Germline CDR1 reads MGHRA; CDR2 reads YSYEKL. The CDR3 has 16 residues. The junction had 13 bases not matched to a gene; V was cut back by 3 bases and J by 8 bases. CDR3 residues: CASSQLQSGDGDIQYF. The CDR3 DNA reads TGCGCCAGCAGCCAGCTACAGAGCGGGGATGGGGACATTCAGTACTTC.

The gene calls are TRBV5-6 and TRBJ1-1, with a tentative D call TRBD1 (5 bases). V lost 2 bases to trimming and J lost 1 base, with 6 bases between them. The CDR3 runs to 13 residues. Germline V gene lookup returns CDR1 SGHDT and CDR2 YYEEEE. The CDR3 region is CASSFDRNTEAFF. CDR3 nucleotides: TGTGCCAGCAGCTTCGACAGGAACACTGAAGCTTTCTTT.

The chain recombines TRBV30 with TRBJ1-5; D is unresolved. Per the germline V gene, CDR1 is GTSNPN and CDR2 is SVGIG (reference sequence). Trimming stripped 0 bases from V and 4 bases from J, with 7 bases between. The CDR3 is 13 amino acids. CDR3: CAWSVRENQPQHF. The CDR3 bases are TGTGCCTGGAGTGTGCGGGAGAATCAGCCCCAGCATTTT.

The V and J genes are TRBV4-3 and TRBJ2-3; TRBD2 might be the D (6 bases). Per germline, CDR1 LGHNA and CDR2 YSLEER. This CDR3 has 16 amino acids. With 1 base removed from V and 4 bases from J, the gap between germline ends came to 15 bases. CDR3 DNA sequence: TGCGCCAGCAGCCAAGTATACGGGAGTAGCTCAGATACGCAGTATTTT. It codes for CASSQVYGSSSDTQYF.

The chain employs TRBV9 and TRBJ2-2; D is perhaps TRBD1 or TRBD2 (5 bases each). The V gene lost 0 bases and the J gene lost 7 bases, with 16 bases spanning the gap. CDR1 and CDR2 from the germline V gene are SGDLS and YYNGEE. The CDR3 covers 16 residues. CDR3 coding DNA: TGTGCCAGCAGCGTAGAGGGCAGGGACGTAGTCGGGGAGCTGTTTTTT. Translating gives CASSVEGRDVVGELFF.

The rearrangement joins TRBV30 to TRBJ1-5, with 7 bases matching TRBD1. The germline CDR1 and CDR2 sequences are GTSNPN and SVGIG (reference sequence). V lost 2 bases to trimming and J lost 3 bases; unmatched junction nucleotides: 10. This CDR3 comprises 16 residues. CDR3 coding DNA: TGTGCCTGGAGTACGACGGAGAAGGGGGCCAATCAGCCCCAGCATTTT. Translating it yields CAWSTTEKGANQPQHF.

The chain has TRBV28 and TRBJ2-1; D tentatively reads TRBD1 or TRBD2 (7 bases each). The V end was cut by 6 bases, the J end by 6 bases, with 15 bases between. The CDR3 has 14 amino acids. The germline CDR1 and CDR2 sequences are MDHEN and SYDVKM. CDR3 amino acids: CASRPGGGSNEQFF. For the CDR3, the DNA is TGTGCCAGCAGACCAGGGGGAGGGTCCAATGAGCAGTTCTTC.

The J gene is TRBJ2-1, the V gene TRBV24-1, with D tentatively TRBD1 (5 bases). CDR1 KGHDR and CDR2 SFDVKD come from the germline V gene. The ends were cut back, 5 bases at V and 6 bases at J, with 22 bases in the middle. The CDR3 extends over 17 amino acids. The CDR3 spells CATSASHFDSVGNEQFF. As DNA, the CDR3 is TGTGCCACCAGTGCATCTCACTTCGACAGCGTTGGCAATGAGCAGTTCTTC.

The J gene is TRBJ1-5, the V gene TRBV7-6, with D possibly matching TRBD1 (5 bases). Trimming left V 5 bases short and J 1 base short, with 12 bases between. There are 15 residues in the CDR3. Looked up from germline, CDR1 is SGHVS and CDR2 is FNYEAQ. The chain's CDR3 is CASSPAGLSNQPQHF. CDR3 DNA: TGTGCCAGCAGCCCCGCGGGACTCAGCAATCAGCCCCAGCATTTT.

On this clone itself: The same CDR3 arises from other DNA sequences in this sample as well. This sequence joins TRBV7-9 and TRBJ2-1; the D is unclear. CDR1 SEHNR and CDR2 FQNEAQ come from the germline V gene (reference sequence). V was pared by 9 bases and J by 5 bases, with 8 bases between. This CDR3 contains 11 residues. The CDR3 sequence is CASGSDNEQFF. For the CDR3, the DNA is TGTGCCAGTGGATCCGACAATGAGCAGTTCTTC.

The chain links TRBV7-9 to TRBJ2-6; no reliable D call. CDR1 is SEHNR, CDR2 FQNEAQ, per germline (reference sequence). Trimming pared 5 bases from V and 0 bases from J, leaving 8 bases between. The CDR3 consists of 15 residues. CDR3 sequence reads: CASSGINSGANVLTF. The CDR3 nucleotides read TGTGCCAGCAGCGGGATCAACTCTGGGGCCAACGTCCTGACTTTC.

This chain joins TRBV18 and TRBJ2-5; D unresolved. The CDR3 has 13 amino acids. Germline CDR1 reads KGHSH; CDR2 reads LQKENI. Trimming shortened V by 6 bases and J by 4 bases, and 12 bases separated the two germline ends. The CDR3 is CASSARLGETQYF. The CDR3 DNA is TGTGCCAGCTCTGCAAGGCTAGGAGAGACCCAGTACTTC.

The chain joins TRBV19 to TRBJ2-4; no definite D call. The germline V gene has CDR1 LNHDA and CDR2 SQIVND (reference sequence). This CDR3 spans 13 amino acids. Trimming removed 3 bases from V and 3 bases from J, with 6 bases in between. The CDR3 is CASSIPFKNIQYF. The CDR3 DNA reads TGTGCCAGTAGTATTCCATTCAAAAACATTCAGTACTTC.

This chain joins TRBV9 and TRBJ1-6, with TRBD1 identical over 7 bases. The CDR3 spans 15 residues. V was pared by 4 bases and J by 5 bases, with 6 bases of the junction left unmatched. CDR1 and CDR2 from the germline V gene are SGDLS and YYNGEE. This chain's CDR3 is CASSTRGTDNSPLHF. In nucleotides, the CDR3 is TGTGCCAGCAGCACCCGGGGGACAGATAATTCACCCCTCCACTTT. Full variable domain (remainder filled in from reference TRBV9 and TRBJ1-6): DSGVTQTPKHLITATGQRVTLRCSPRSGDLSVYWYQQSLDQGLQFLIQYYNGEERAKGNILERFSAQQFPDLHSELNLSSLELGDSALYFCASSTRGTDNSPLHFGNGTRLTVT.

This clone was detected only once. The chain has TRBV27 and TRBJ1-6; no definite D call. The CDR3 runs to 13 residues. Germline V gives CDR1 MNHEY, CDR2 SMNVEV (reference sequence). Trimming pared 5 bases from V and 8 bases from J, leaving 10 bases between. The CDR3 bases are TGTGCCAGCAGTCCCGAAGGTCATTCACCCCTCCACTTT. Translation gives CASSPEGHSPLHF.

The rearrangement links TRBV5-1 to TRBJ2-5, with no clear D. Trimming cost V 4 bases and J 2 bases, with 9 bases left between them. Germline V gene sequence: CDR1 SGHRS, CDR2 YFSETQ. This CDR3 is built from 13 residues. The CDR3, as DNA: TGCGCCAGCAGCACGGACGGTCAAGAGACCCAGTACTTC. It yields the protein CASSTDGQETQYF.

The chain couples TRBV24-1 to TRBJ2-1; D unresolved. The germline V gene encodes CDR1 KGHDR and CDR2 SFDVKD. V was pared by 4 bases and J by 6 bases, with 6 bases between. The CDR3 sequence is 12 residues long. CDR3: CATSDYFNEQFF. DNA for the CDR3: TGTGCCACCAGTGACTATTTCAATGAGCAGTTCTTC.

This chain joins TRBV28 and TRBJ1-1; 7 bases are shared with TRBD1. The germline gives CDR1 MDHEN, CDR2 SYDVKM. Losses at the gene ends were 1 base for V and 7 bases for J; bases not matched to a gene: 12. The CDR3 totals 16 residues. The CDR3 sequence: CASSLSDGRGRNEAFF. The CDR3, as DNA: TGTGCCAGCAGTTTATCGGATGGCAGGGGGAGAAATGAAGCTTTCTTT.

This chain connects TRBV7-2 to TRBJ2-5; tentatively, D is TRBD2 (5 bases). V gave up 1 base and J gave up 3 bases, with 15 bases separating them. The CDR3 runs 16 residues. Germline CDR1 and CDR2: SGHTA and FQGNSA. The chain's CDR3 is CASSLVGVPPEETQYF. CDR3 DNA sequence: TGTGCCAGCAGCTTAGTGGGAGTGCCACCGGAAGAGACCCAGTACTTC.

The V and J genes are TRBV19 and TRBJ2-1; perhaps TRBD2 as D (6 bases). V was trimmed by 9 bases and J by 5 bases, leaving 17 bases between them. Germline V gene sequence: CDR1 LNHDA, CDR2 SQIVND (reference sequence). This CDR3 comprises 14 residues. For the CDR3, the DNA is TGTGCCAGCACAATAGCGGTGAGCAACAATGAGCAGTTCTTC. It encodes CASTIAVSNNEQFF.

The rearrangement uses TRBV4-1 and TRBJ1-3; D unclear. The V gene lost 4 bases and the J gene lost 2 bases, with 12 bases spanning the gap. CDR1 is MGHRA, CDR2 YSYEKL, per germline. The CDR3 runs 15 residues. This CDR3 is CASSLLEVAGNTIYF. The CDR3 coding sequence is TGCGCCAGCAGCCTTCTTGAGGTTGCTGGAAACACCATATATTTT.

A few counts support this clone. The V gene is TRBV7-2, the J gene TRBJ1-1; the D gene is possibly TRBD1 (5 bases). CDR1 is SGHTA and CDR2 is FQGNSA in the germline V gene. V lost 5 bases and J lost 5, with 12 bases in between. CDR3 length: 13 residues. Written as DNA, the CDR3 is TGTGCCAGCAGCGTCACGGGGGGAACTGAAGCTTTCTTT. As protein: CASSVTGGTEAFF. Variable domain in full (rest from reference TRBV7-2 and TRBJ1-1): GAGVSQSPSNKVTEKGKDVELRCDPISGHTALYWYRQSLGQGLEFLIYFQGNSAPDKSGLPSDRFSAERTGGSVSTLTIQRTQQEDSAVYLCASSVTGGTEAFFGQGTRLTVV.

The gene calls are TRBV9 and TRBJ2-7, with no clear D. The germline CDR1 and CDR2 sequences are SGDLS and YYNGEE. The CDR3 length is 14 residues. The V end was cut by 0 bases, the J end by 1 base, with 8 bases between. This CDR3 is CASSVASVSYEQYF. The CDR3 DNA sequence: TGTGCCAGCAGCGTAGCCTCTGTTTCCTACGAGCAGTACTTC.

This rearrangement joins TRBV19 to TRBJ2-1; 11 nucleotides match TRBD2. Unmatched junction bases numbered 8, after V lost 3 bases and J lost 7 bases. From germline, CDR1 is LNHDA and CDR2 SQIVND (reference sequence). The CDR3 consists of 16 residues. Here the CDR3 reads CASSIRLAGPQNEQFF. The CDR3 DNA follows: TGTGCCAGTAGTATCAGACTAGCGGGACCCCAGAATGAGCAGTTCTTC. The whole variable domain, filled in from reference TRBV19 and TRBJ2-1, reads DGGITQSPKYLFRKEGQNVTLSCEQNLNHDAMYWYRQDPGQGLRLIYYSQIVNDFQKGDIAEGYSVSREKKESFPLTVTSAQKNPTAFYLCASSIRLAGPQNEQFFGPGTRLTVL.

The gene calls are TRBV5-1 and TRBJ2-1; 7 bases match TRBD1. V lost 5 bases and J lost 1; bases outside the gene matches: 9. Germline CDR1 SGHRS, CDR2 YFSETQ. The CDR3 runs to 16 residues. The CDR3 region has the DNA TGCGCCAGCAGTTGGGGCAGGGGACAGTCCTACAATGAGCAGTTCTTC. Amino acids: CASSWGRGQSYNEQFF.